This T cell receptor (beta chain) was retrieved from a study of cytotoxic CD8 clonotypes in ibrutinib-treated CLL. Study-wide context: Response sampling came at median approximately twelve months of treatment, ranging roughly 6 to 36 months. The study's findings and limits: Higher circulating CD8+ T-cell counts strongly accompanied higher baseline clonality, above age-matched healthy donors. Public clonotypes (which were uncommon) either contracted or remained stable on treatment. Clonality increased at ibrutinib response, then returned toward baseline at progression.

For this clone: The antigen is unknown.

This table comes from immunoSEQ multiplex PCR, and its TCRdb copy is limited to in-frame clones, with some not included. Found here are approximately 32,000 clones, 60% to 80% of them singletons; the top ten hold roughly 26%. This TCR was recovered from a human donor with chronic lymphocytic leukemia. The specimen was PBMCs, collected before ibrutinib treatment.

The CDR3 nucleotides read TGCGCCAGCAGCCAAGAAAGGGCGAGCTCCTATAATTCACCCCTCCACTTT. Encoded protein: CASSQERASSYNSPLHF. The chain links TRBV4-1 to TRBJ1-6; D is unclear. The CDR3 runs to 17 residues. Germline CDR1 is MGHRA and CDR2 is YSYEKL. Trimming removed 0 bases from V and 0 bases from J, with 9 bases in between.